This T cell receptor beta chain was recovered during a study of blood T cell repertoires in COVID-19. The CDR3 covers 17 residues. J gave up 7 bases and V 1 base, and 12 bases lay outside the gene matches. Germline V gives CDR1 LGHNA, CDR2 YNFKEQ. The method was immunoSEQ multiplex PCR; TCRdb's version includes in-frame clones alone and lacks a portion of them. The table includes 200,000 to 250,000 clones, 88% detected once. The genes are TRBV4-2 and TRBJ2-3, with 9 bases identical to TRBD2. Sequencing was performed on PBMCs or T cells enriched from blood (not recorded which). The receptor's source is a woman younger than 45 who had recovered from COVID-19. Written as DNA, the CDR3 is TGTGCCAGCAGCCAAGGAGGGGTGCGGGGGGGCTTGTATACGCAGTATTTT. It encodes CASSQGGVRGGLYTQYF.